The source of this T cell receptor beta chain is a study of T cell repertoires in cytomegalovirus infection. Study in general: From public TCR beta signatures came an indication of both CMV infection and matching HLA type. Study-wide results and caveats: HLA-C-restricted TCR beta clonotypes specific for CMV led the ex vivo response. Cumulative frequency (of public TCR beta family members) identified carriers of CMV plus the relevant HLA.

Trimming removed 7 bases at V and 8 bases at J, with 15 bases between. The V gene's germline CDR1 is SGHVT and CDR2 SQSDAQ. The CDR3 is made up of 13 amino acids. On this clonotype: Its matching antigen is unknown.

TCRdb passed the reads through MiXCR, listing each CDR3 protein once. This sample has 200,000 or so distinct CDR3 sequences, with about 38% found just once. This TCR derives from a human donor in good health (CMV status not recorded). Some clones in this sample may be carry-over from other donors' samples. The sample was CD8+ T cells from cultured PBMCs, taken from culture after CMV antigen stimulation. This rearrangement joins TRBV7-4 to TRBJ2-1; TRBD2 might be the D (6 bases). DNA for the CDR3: TGTGCCAGCACCCCCCAGGGAGGTCATGAGCAGTTCTTC. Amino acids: CASTPQGGHEQFF.